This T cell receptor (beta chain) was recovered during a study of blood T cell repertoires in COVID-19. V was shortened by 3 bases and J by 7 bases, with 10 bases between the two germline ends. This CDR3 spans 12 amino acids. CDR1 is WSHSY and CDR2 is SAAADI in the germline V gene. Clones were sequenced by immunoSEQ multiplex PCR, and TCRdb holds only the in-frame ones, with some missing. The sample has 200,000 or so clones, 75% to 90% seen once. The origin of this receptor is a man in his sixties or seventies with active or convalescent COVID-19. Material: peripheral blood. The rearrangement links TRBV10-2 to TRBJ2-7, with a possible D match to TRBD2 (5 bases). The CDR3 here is CASSESGMEQYF. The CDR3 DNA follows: TGCGCCAGCAGTGAAAGCGGTATGGAGCAGTACTTC.